The 26 T cell receptor beta chains reported below all come from one sample, sequenced in a study of T cells after yellow fever vaccination. TCRdb re-called the 5' RACE reads through MiXCR, storing one row per CDR3 protein. The sample includes more than 450,000 distinct CDR3 sequences, just over 20% of them seen just once. Material: PBMCs, obtained around 3 weeks after the first yellow fever vaccination. Receptor source: a man aged 18 to 30 who received the YFV17D yellow fever vaccine.

The chain uses TRBV14 and TRBJ1-2; TRBD1 matches at 7 bases. CDR1 is SGHDN and CDR2 is FVKESK in the germline V gene. The CDR3 covers 13 residues. V dropped 3 bases and J dropped 9; count of bases not matched to a gene: 7. CDR3: CASSHRDSLSYTF. CDR3 in DNA: TGTGCCAGCAGCCACCGGGACAGCCTCAGCTACACCTTC.

This chain's CDR3 is CASTLLGNTIYF. DNA for the CDR3: TGTGCCAGCACCTTACTCGGAAACACCATATATTTT. This sequence joins TRBV12-3 or TRBV12-4 and TRBJ1-3, with D hard to call. CDR3 size: 12 residues. With 7 bases removed from V and 4 bases from J, the gap between germline ends came to 8 bases.

This rearrangement joins TRBV6-5 to TRBJ2-7, with unresolved D. The CDR3 has 14 residues. Germline lookup yields CDR1 MNHEY and CDR2 SVGAGI. The germline V and J ends were trimmed by 0 bases and 2 bases, with 8 bases remaining between them. The CDR3 DNA follows: TGTGCCAGCAGTTACTCTAGGGATACCTACGAGCAGTACTTC. Its protein is CASSYSRDTYEQYF.

The genes are TRBV7-6 and TRBJ1-2, with 10 bases lining up with TRBD1. The V segment lost 5 bases and the J segment 8 bases; nucleotides outside the gene matches: 11. The CDR3 is 15 residues long. Germline values: CDR1 SGHVS, CDR2 FNYEAQ. CDR3 amino acids: CASSTMTGGEGGYTF. CDR3 sequence (DNA): TGTGCCAGCAGCACCATGACAGGGGGCGAAGGGGGCTACACCTTC.

The chain couples TRBV7-2 to TRBJ2-5, with 11 bases matching TRBD2. Germline CDR1 reads SGHTA; CDR2 reads FQGNSA. The CDR3 length is 15 residues. Trimming at V came to 5 bases and at J to 5 bases, leaving 7 bases not matched to a gene. The CDR3 bases are TGTGCCAGCAGCGATAGCGGGGGGGCTTGGGAGACCCAGTACTTC. Its translation is CASSDSGGAWETQYF.

This clonotype turned up a few times. The chain has TRBV9 and TRBJ2-1, with TRBD1 matching over 7 bases. The germline gives CDR1 SGDLS, CDR2 YYNGEE. V lost 3 bases, J lost 6 bases, and 9 bases stayed unmatched. CDR3 length: 15 residues. The CDR3 DNA is TGTGCCAGCAGCGACCGGGACAGAGGGATCAATGAGCAGTTCTTC. Translating it yields CASSDRDRGINEQFF.

This clonotype was detected a few times. The chain recombines TRBV5-1 with TRBJ2-2; 10 bases match TRBD1. This CDR3 region has 15 residues. V shed 0 bases, J shed 6 bases, and the junction held 2 bases outside the gene matches. Germline values: CDR1 SGHRS, CDR2 YFSETQ. The chain's CDR3 is CASSLEGTGAGELFF. CDR3 DNA sequence: TGCGCCAGCAGCTTGGAGGGGACAGGGGCCGGGGAGCTGTTTTTT. Full variable domain (missing parts from reference TRBV5-1 and TRBJ2-2): KAGVTQTPRYLIKTRGQQVTLSCSPISGHRSVSWYQQTPGQGLQFLFEYFSETQRNKGNFPGRFSGRQFSNSRSEMNVSTLELGDSALYLCASSLEGTGAGELFFGEGSRLTVL.

V is TRBV7-2 and J is TRBJ2-5; D is undetermined. The germline V gene has CDR1 SGHTA and CDR2 FQGNSA. Trimming cost V 3 bases and J 13 bases, with 12 bases left between them. The CDR3 has 11 amino acids. The CDR3 reads CASSFGPRLYF. The CDR3 nucleotides are TGTGCCAGCAGCTTCGGACCGCGCCTGTACTTC.

The chain couples TRBV7-2 to TRBJ2-7; no firm D call. The germline V and J ends were trimmed by 5 bases and 0 bases, with 8 bases remaining between them. The germline gives CDR1 SGHTA, CDR2 FQGNSA. The CDR3 spans 13 residues. Here the CDR3 reads CASSGYISYEQYF. In DNA form, the CDR3 reads TGTGCCAGCAGCGGTTACATCTCCTACGAGCAGTACTTC.

The rearrangement joins TRBV6-2 or TRBV6-3 to TRBJ1-2; no definite D call. The V gene lost 0 bases and the J gene lost 0 bases, with 14 bases spanning the gap. CDR3 length equals 17 residues. Germline CDR1 MNHEY, CDR2 SVGEGT. In DNA, the CDR3 is TGTGCCAGCAGTTACTCGTTTGACGCCCAAGCTAACTATGGCTACACCTTC. As protein: CASSYSFDAQANYGYTF.

This clonotype was counted only a few times. J is TRBJ1-2 and V is TRBV6-5; TRBD1 aligns across 7 bases. J was trimmed by 8 bases and V by 0 bases; bases with no gene match: 6. The CDR3 covers 14 residues. Germline V gene sequence: CDR1 MNHEY, CDR2 SVGAGI. CDR3 nucleotide sequence: TGTGCCAGCAGTTACTCGAAGGGGGCGAAGGGCTACACCTTC. It specifies CASSYSKGAKGYTF.

This clonotype has only a few counts. This chain links TRBV7-2 with TRBJ2-7; the D is unclear. The V end was cut by 5 bases, the J end by 1 base, with 9 bases between. There are 13 residues in the CDR3. In germline, CDR1 is SGHTA, CDR2 FQGNSA. CDR3 in DNA: TGTGCCAGCAGCGTGGACGGATCCTACGAGCAGTACTTC. It is translated as CASSVDGSYEQYF.

This clonotype was picked up a small number of times. CDR3 sequence (DNA): TGTGCCAGCAGCTTAGGCACCGGACAGACCTACGAGCAGTACTTC. It specifies CASSLGTGQTYEQYF. The chain couples TRBV7-2 to TRBJ2-7; D is possibly TRBD1 (6 bases). The V gene's germline CDR1 is SGHTA and CDR2 FQGNSA. The CDR3 runs to 15 residues. Deletions cut 1 base from V and 2 bases from J, with 12 bases between. The full variable domain, its missing parts supplied by reference TRBV7-2 and TRBJ2-7, is GAGVSQSPSNKVTEKGKDVELRCDPISGHTALYWYRQSLGQGLEFLIYFQGNSAPDKSGLPSDRFSAERTGGSVSTLTIQRTQQEDSAVYLCASSLGTGQTYEQYFGPGTRLTVT.

This clonotype was seen a few times. This chain joins TRBV6-1 and TRBJ2-1; 7 bases agree with TRBD1. The CDR3 runs 13 residues. Germline CDR1 MNHNS, CDR2 SASEGT. V lost 7 bases and J lost 5; bases outside the gene matches: 5. CDR3 sequence: CASTKDRHNEQFF. The DNA for the CDR3 is TGTGCCAGCACTAAGGACAGGCACAATGAGCAGTTCTTC.

This chain connects TRBV5-1 to TRBJ1-1; 8 bases map to TRBD1. With V trimmed by 0 bases and J by 6 bases, 7 bases remained unmatched. Germline values: CDR1 SGHRS, CDR2 YFSETQ. The CDR3 spans 15 residues. CDR3 loop: CASSLAAGGEAEAFF. In DNA form, the CDR3 reads TGCGCCAGCAGCTTGGCCGCAGGGGGCGAAGCTGAAGCTTTCTTT.

This clonotype was counted between two and nine times. The V gene is TRBV7-6, the J gene TRBJ2-7; 7 bases fit TRBD2. Trimming removed 5 bases from V and 2 bases from J; junction bases left unmatched: 9. Looked up from germline, CDR1 is SGHVS and CDR2 is FNYEAQ. CDR3 length equals 15 residues. CDR3 coding DNA: TGTGCCAGCAGCCCTAGCCCCCGGGGGGCCTACGAGCAGTACTTC. It encodes CASSPSPRGAYEQYF.

The chain couples TRBV24-1 to TRBJ2-3, with TRBD2 matching over 8 bases. The CDR3 consists of 15 residues. V lost 1 base to trimming and J lost 5 bases; unmatched junction nucleotides: 4. Germline CDR1 reads KGHDR; CDR2 reads SFDVKD. As DNA, the CDR3 is TGTGCCACCAGTGATTTCAGCGGGGGAATAGATACGCAGTATTTT. It is translated as CATSDFSGGIDTQYF.

The table lists this clonotype with a few counts. This likely comes from a read error, as the CDR3 has no conserved phenylalanine or tryptophan at its end. The DNA is left out, because the CDR3 cannot be placed on it with certainty; the CDR3 is given as TCRdb lists it. CDR3 in amino acids: CASNNRDRGPQD. The chain employs TRBV5-5 and TRBJ2-7; the table's D call, TRBD1, was not checked against the DNA. Germline lookup yields CDR1 SGHKS and CDR2 YYEKEE (reference sequence). The CDR3 numbers 12 amino acids, ends counted.

This clonotype has ten or more counts. The rearrangement joins TRBV7-8 to TRBJ2-1, with 15 nucleotides matching TRBD2. CDR3 length: 16 residues. The germline V gene has CDR1 SGHVS and CDR2 FQNEAQ. V was clipped by 5 bases and J by 5 bases; unmatched bases: 4. The CDR3 nucleotides read TGTGCCAGCAGCGCCGGACTAGCGGGGGGGAACAATGAGCAGTTCTTC. Its translation: CASSAGLAGGNNEQFF.

The genes are TRBV27 and TRBJ2-3, with D tentatively TRBD2 (6 bases). Trimming removed 6 bases at V and 9 bases at J, with 28 bases between. Germline CDR1 and CDR2: MNHEY and SMNVEV (reference sequence). CDR3 size: 17 residues. The CDR3 DNA sequence: TGTGCCAGCAGCGACGCCGGGACTGAAGGACTCAGGGCCACGCAGTATTTT. Encoded protein: CASSDAGTEGLRATQYF.

This clonotype was seen more than once but under ten times. The chain is built from TRBV7-9 and TRBJ2-1, with 7 bases that match TRBD1. J was trimmed by 7 bases and V by 5 bases; bases with no gene match: 11. This CDR3 contains 15 residues. Germline V gene data show CDR1 as SEHNR and CDR2 as FQNEAQ (reference sequence). The CDR3 loop is CASSRGGEFSNEQFF. CDR3 sequence (DNA): TGTGCCAGCAGCCGAGGGGGCGAATTTTCGAATGAGCAGTTCTTC.

The rearrangement links TRBV12-3 or TRBV12-4 to TRBJ2-3, with 7 bases lining up with TRBD2. The CDR3 extends over 15 amino acids. The V and J ends lost 4 bases and 4 bases, in that order; junction bases with no gene match: 8. In DNA, the CDR3 is TGTGCCAGCAGTTCAACTTCTAGCGGATCAGATACGCAGTATTTT. Encoded protein: CASSSTSSGSDTQYF.

The chain recombines TRBV7-9 with TRBJ1-4; 7 positions match TRBD1. CDR1 and CDR2 from the germline V gene are SEHNR and FQNEAQ (reference sequence). The CDR3 covers 16 residues. Unmatched junction bases numbered 12, after V lost 3 bases and J lost 8 bases. CDR3 sequence: CASSLPRQGTGEKLFF. CDR3 nucleotide sequence: TGTGCCAGCAGCTTGCCCAGACAGGGAACGGGAGAAAAACTGTTTTTT. Using reference TRBV7-9 and TRBJ1-4 for the parts outside the CDR3, the full variable domain is DTGVSQNPRHKITKRGQNVTFRCDPISEHNRLYWYRQTLGQGPEFLTYFQNEAQLEKSRLLSDRFSAERPKGSFSTLEIQRTEQGDSAMYLCASSLPRQGTGEKLFFGSGTQLSVL.

This clonotype was counted between two and nine times. CDR3 nucleotides: TGTGCCAGCAGCGACAGGGGGCTTACTGAAGCTTTCTTT. Its protein product is CASSDRGLTEAFF. The chain joins TRBV9 to TRBJ1-1; 9 bases are a match to TRBD1. Trimming took 3 bases from V and 5 from J; bases not matched to a gene: 2. The CDR3 contains 13 residues. Per the germline V gene, CDR1 is SGDLS and CDR2 is YYNGEE.

The genes are TRBV3-1 and TRBJ2-5; TRBD2 agrees at 8 bases. The CDR3 runs 18 residues. V gave up 0 bases and J gave up 5 bases; unmatched junction bases: 14. Germline V gene lookup returns CDR1 LGHDT and CDR2 YNNKEL (reference sequence). The CDR3 here is CASSQDQASGGRRETQYF. DNA for the CDR3: TGTGCCAGCAGCCAAGATCAAGCAAGCGGGGGCCGGCGGGAGACCCAGTACTTC.

This clonotype has only a few counts. The chain links TRBV20-1 to TRBJ2-7; 8 nucleotides align to TRBD1. V was clipped by 6 bases and J by 3 bases; unmatched bases: 4. The CDR3 is 12 amino acids. The germline V gene encodes CDR1 DFQATT and CDR2 SNEGSKA (reference sequence). CDR3 DNA sequence: TGCAGTGCCACAGACAGGGGCTACGAGCAGTACTTC. It codes for CSATDRGYEQYF.